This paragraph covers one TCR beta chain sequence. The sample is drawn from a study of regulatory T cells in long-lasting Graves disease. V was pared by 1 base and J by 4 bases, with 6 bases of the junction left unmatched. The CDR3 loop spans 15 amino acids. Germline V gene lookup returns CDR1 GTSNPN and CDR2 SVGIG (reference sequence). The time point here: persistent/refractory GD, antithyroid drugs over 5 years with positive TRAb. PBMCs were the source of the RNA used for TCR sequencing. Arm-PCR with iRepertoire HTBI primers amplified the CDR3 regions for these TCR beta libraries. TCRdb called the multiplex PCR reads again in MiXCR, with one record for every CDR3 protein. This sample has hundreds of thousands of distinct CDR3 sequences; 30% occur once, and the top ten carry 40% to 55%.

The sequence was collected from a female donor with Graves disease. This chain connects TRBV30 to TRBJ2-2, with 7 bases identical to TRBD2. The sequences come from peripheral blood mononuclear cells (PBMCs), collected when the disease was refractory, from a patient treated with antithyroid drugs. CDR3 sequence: CAWSAGRASTGELFF. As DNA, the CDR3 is TGTGCCTGGAGTGCGGGGAGGGCCAGCACCGGGGAGCTGTTTTTT.